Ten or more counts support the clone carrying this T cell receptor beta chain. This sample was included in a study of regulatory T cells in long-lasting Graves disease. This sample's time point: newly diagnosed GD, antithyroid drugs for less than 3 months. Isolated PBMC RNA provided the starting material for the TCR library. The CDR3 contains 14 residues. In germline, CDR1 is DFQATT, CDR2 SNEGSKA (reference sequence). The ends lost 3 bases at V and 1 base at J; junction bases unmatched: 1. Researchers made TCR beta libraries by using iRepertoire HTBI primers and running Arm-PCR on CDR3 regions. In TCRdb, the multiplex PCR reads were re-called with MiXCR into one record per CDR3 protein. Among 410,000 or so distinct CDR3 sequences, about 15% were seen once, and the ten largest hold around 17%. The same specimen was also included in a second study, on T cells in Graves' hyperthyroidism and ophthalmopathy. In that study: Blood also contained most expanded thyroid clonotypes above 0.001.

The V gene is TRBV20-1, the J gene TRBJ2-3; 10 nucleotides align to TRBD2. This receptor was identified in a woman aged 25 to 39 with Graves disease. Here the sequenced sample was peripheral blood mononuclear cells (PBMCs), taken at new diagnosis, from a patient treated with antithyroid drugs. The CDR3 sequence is CSASGTSGTDTQYF. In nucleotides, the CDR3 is TGCAGTGCTAGCGGGACTAGCGGCACAGATACGCAGTATTTT.